Listed below are T cell receptor beta chains from one sample, sequenced in a study of control samples from healthy donors and cancer patients. The protocol was immunoSEQ multiplex PCR, while the TCRdb copy is restricted to in-frame clones and leaves out a portion. This sample contains approximately 190,000 clones. Sequences were obtained from blood. These receptors came from a woman in her 30s in good health. The CDR3 runs from the conserved cysteine through the conserved F or W. The order of the fields is CDR3 length, V gene, J gene, D gene, CDR3 protein, CDR3 DNA. A D gene is named only where the DNA matches it firmly.

len: 16; v_gene: TRBV28; j_gene: TRBJ1-6; d_gene: NA; CDR3aa: CASSSIWGGNNSPLHF; CDR3nt: TGTGCCAGCAGTTCCATCTGGGGGGGTAATAATTCACCCCTCCACTTT
len: 14; v_gene: TRBV19; j_gene: TRBJ2-3; d_gene: TRBD2; CDR3aa: CASSLAGGTDTQYF; CDR3nt: TGTGCCAGTAGTCTAGCGGGGGGAACAGATACGCAGTATTTT
len: 15; v_gene: TRBV6-2/TRBV6-3; j_gene: TRBJ1-4; d_gene: NA; CDR3aa: CASSDPPPAQEKLFF; CDR3nt: TGTGCCAGCAGTGATCCACCGCCCGCGCAGGAAAAACTGTTTTTT
len: 11; v_gene: TRBV5-1; j_gene: TRBJ1-1; d_gene: NA; CDR3aa: CASSLDKAAFF; CDR3nt: TGCGCCAGCAGCTTGGATAAGGCCGCTTTCTTT
len: 10; v_gene: TRBV6-6; j_gene: TRBJ1-2; d_gene: NA; CDR3aa: CASSYFRYTF; CDR3nt: TGTGCCAGCAGTTACTTCCGCTACACCTTC
len: 19; v_gene: TRBV10-1; j_gene: TRBJ2-3; d_gene: TRBD2; CDR3aa: CASPLSPGLAGASTDTQYF; CDR3nt: TGCGCCAGCCCACTCTCGCCGGGACTAGCGGGGGCCTCCACAGATACGCAGTATTTT
len: 16; v_gene: TRBV3-1/TRBV3-2; j_gene: TRBJ1-1; d_gene: TRBD1; CDR3aa: CASSPGTDTMNTEAFF; CDR3nt: TGTGCCAGCAGCCCCGGGACAGATACAATGAACACTGAAGCTTTCTTT
len: 13; v_gene: TRBV24-1; j_gene: TRBJ1-1; d_gene: NA; CDR3aa: CATSLRSGGKAFF; CDR3nt: TGTGCCACCAGCCTCCGAAGTGGTGGAAAAGCTTTCTTT
len: 14; v_gene: TRBV5-6; j_gene: TRBJ1-1; d_gene: NA; CDR3aa: CASSLGQDNTEAFF; CDR3nt: TGTGCCAGCAGCTTGGGTCAGGACAACACTGAAGCTTTCTTT
len: 10; v_gene: TRBV28; j_gene: TRBJ1-2; d_gene: NA; CDR3aa: CASGSPGYTF; CDR3nt: TGTGCCAGTGGATCTCCTGGCTACACCTTC
len: 16; v_gene: TRBV28; j_gene: TRBJ1-4; d_gene: TRBD1; CDR3aa: CASSLWVGTVNEKLFF; CDR3nt: TGTGCCAGCAGCCTCTGGGTCGGGACAGTTAATGAAAAACTGTTTTTT
len: 15; v_gene: TRBV2; j_gene: TRBJ1-6; d_gene: TRBD1; CDR3aa: CASSWDRVDNSPLHF; CDR3nt: TGTGCCAGCAGTTGGGACAGGGTGGACAATTCACCCCTCCACTTT
len: 13; v_gene: TRBV6-5; j_gene: TRBJ1-1; d_gene: NA; CDR3aa: CASRGRGVAEAFF; CDR3nt: TGTGCCAGCAGAGGAAGGGGGGTTGCTGAAGCTTTCTTT
len: 13; v_gene: TRBV18; j_gene: TRBJ1-6; d_gene: NA; CDR3aa: CASSPTGSSPLHF; CDR3nt: TGTGCCAGCTCACCTACAGGGAGCTCACCCCTCCACTTT
len: 15; v_gene: TRBV4-1; j_gene: TRBJ2-2; d_gene: TRBD2; CDR3aa: CASRLAGDFTGELFF; CDR3nt: TGCGCCAGCAGGCTAGCGGGGGATTTCACCGGGGAGCTGTTTTTT
len: 18; v_gene: TRBV28; j_gene: TRBJ1-5; d_gene: TRBD1; CDR3aa: CASSSADWTGGGEQPQHF; CDR3nt: TGTGCCAGCAGCTCTGCCGATTGGACAGGGGGCGGAGAGCAGCCCCAGCATTTT
len: 13; v_gene: TRBV18; j_gene: TRBJ1-4; d_gene: NA; CDR3aa: CASSRGSNEKLFF; CDR3nt: TGTGCCAGCTCAAGGGGCTCTAATGAAAAACTGTTTTTT
len: 17; v_gene: TRBV28; j_gene: TRBJ1-6; d_gene: NA; CDR3aa: CASTALVGSSYNSPLHF; CDR3nt: TGTGCCAGCACCGCTCTGGTGGGAAGCTCCTATAATTCACCCCTCCACTTT
len: 14; v_gene: TRBV28; j_gene: TRBJ1-2; d_gene: NA; CDR3aa: CASSLGQPNYGYTF; CDR3nt: TGTGCCAGCAGTTTAGGACAGCCGAACTATGGCTACACCTTC
len: 14; v_gene: TRBV6-6; j_gene: TRBJ1-2; d_gene: TRBD1; CDR3aa: CASSLQGAGYGYTF; CDR3nt: TGTGCCAGCAGTCTACAGGGGGCGGGCTATGGCTACACCTTC
len: 13; v_gene: TRBV5-4; j_gene: TRBJ1-1; d_gene: NA; CDR3aa: CASSLGRDTEAFF; CDR3nt: TGTGCCAGCAGCTTGGGCAGGGACACTGAAGCTTTCTTT
len: 13; v_gene: TRBV10-3; j_gene: TRBJ1-3; d_gene: TRBD1; CDR3aa: CAIRTGEGNTIYF; CDR3nt: TGTGCCATCAGGACAGGGGAAGGAAACACCATATATTTT
len: 14; v_gene: TRBV5-1; j_gene: TRBJ1-2; d_gene: TRBD1; CDR3aa: CASSWGQGNYGYTF; CDR3nt: TGCGCCAGCAGCTGGGGACAGGGGAACTATGGCTACACCTTC
len: 16; v_gene: TRBV29-1; j_gene: TRBJ1-2; d_gene: TRBD1; CDR3aa: CSVVTAGGPYLYGYTF; CDR3nt: TGCAGCGTCGTTACGGCAGGGGGCCCTTACCTCTATGGCTACACCTTC
len: 16; v_gene: TRBV5-1; j_gene: TRBJ2-7; d_gene: TRBD1; CDR3aa: CASSLGVVGQNYEQYF; CDR3nt: TGCGCCAGCAGCTTGGGGGTAGTGGGACAGAACTACGAGCAGTACTTC
len: 13; v_gene: TRBV19; j_gene: TRBJ1-6; d_gene: NA; CDR3aa: CARTSLWWSPLHF; CDR3nt: TGTGCCAGGACATCTCTTTGGTGGTCACCCCTCCACTTT
len: 13; v_gene: TRBV28; j_gene: TRBJ1-5; d_gene: NA; CDR3aa: CASSLNNNQPQHF; CDR3nt: TGTGCCAGCAGTTTAAACAACAATCAGCCCCAGCATTTT
len: 18; v_gene: TRBV10-2; j_gene: TRBJ2-5; d_gene: TRBD1; CDR3aa: CASSEQPGQGETLETQYF; CDR3nt: TGCGCCAGCAGTGAGCAACCGGGACAGGGGGAAACCTTAGAGACCCAGTACTTC
len: 15; v_gene: TRBV6-5; j_gene: TRBJ2-7; d_gene: NA; CDR3aa: CASSYSWGDSYEQYF; CDR3nt: TGTGCCAGCAGTTACTCGTGGGGGGACTCCTACGAGCAGTACTTC
len: 14; v_gene: TRBV30; j_gene: TRBJ1-1; d_gene: NA; CDR3aa: CAWSYGGDRTEAFF; CDR3nt: TGTGCCTGGAGTTACGGGGGGGATCGGACTGAAGCTTTCTTT
len: 16; v_gene: TRBV7-2; j_gene: TRBJ2-3; d_gene: TRBD2; CDR3aa: CASSLGVRGFRDTQYF; CDR3nt: TGTGCCAGCAGCTTGGGGGTGCGGGGGTTTAGAGATACGCAGTATTTT
len: 16; v_gene: TRBV7-6; j_gene: TRBJ1-3; d_gene: NA; CDR3aa: CASGVGRLSSGNTIYF; CDR3nt: TGTGCCAGCGGGGTAGGCAGGTTAAGCTCTGGAAACACCATATATTTT
len: 13; v_gene: TRBV6-5; j_gene: TRBJ2-1; d_gene: TRBD1; CDR3aa: CASWTGEVNEQFF; CDR3nt: TGTGCCAGCTGGACAGGGGAGGTTAATGAGCAGTTCTTC
len: 20; v_gene: TRBV18; j_gene: TRBJ1-3; d_gene: TRBD1; CDR3aa: CASSPIGIPGQGYPGNTIYF; CDR3nt: TGTGCCAGCTCACCGATTGGAATTCCGGGACAGGGGTATCCTGGAAACACCATATATTTT
len: 15; v_gene: TRBV4-3; j_gene: TRBJ2-5; d_gene: NA; CDR3aa: CASSQDLGQQETQYF; CDR3nt: TGCGCCAGCAGCCAAGATCTCGGACAGCAAGAGACCCAGTACTTC
len: 15; v_gene: TRBV18; j_gene: TRBJ1-2; d_gene: TRBD1; CDR3aa: CASSPRDRGNYGYTF; CDR3nt: TGTGCCAGCTCACCCCGGGACAGGGGTAACTATGGCTACACCTTC
len: 14; v_gene: TRBV7-2; j_gene: TRBJ1-1; d_gene: TRBD1; CDR3aa: CASRLDRVWTEAFF; CDR3nt: TGTGCCAGCAGACTCGACAGGGTTTGGACTGAAGCTTTCTTT
len: 12; v_gene: TRBV23-1; j_gene: TRBJ1-2; d_gene: NA; CDR3aa: CASSCRSYGYTF; CDR3nt: TGCGCCAGCAGTTGCAGAAGCTATGGCTACACCTTC
len: 15; v_gene: TRBV5-6; j_gene: TRBJ1-3; d_gene: NA; CDR3aa: CASSPGTLGGNTIYF; CDR3nt: TGTGCCAGCAGCCCGGGGACTTTGGGTGGAAACACCATATATTTT
len: 15; v_gene: TRBV2; j_gene: TRBJ2-7; d_gene: TRBD2; CDR3aa: CASSPQTGGTSEQYF; CDR3nt: TGTGCCAGCAGTCCCCAGACCGGGGGGACTTCCGAGCAGTACTTC
len: 17; v_gene: TRBV7-9; j_gene: TRBJ1-6; d_gene: NA; CDR3aa: CASSRISPGGDNSPLHF; CDR3nt: TGTGCCAGCAGCCGGATCAGCCCCGGGGGGGATAATTCACCCCTCCACTTT
len: 16; v_gene: TRBV11-2; j_gene: TRBJ2-2; d_gene: NA; CDR3aa: CASSFVEGWNTGELFF; CDR3nt: TGTGCCAGCAGCTTTGTAGAGGGGTGGAACACCGGGGAGCTGTTTTTT
len: 17; v_gene: TRBV10-1; j_gene: TRBJ1-2; d_gene: NA; CDR3aa: CASQRRVGVTGGYGYTF; CDR3nt: TGCGCCAGCCAGCGTCGGGTAGGGGTGACGGGTGGCTATGGCTACACCTTC
len: 13; v_gene: TRBV28; j_gene: TRBJ1-1; d_gene: NA; CDR3aa: CASLGHMNTEAFF; CDR3nt: TGTGCCAGCCTGGGCCACATGAACACTGAAGCTTTCTTT
len: 15; v_gene: TRBV2; j_gene: TRBJ1-2; d_gene: TRBD1; CDR3aa: CASAIGPGQDDGYTF; CDR3nt: TGTGCCAGCGCTATAGGCCCGGGACAGGACGATGGCTACACCTTC
len: 17; v_gene: TRBV5-8; j_gene: TRBJ1-1; d_gene: NA; CDR3aa: CASSPFRGVRMNTEAFF; CDR3nt: TGTGCCAGCAGCCCTTTCCGAGGGGTCCGCATGAACACTGAAGCTTTCTTT
len: 14; v_gene: TRBV28; j_gene: TRBJ2-7; d_gene: TRBD1; CDR3aa: CASRGTGGAYEQYF; CDR3nt: TGTGCCAGCAGGGGCACAGGGGGAGCCTACGAGCAGTACTTC
len: 13; v_gene: TRBV6-5; j_gene: TRBJ1-1; d_gene: NA; CDR3aa: CASSFSLNTEAFF; CDR3nt: TGTGCCAGCAGTTTTTCGTTGAACACTGAAGCTTTCTTT
len: 13; v_gene: TRBV11-3; j_gene: TRBJ2-7; d_gene: NA; CDR3aa: CASSLERAGEQYF; CDR3nt: TGTGCCAGCAGCTTGGAACGGGCTGGCGAGCAGTACTTC
len: 11; v_gene: TRBV27; j_gene: TRBJ2-2; d_gene: NA; CDR3aa: CASSLTGELFF; CDR3nt: TGTGCCAGCAGTTTGACCGGGGAGCTGTTTTTT